This T cell receptor (beta chain) emerged from a study of pediatric ulcerative colitis. One to two pinch biopsies were taken from the rectum during colonoscopy. Generated by immunoSEQ multiplex PCR, the TCRdb table keeps only in-frame clones and is missing some. The sample records 35,000 to 45,000 clones, 75% being singletons. Sequenced material: gut tissue. The clonotype was recovered from a boy aged 5-17 years with severe ulcerative colitis.

As DNA, the CDR3 is TGTGCCAGCAGCGCGATAGGGGGGGGGCCCTACGAGCAGTACTTC. Translated, it gives CASSAIGGGPYEQYF. The V call is TRBV7-2, the J call TRBJ2-7; D might be TRBD2 (7 bases). Germline lookup yields CDR1 SGHTA and CDR2 FQGNSA. Trimming pared 5 bases from V and 2 bases from J, leaving 16 bases between. This CDR3 has 15 amino acids.